This T cell receptor beta chain emerged from a study of human T cells and chemical hapten exposure. Looking at the study overall: Small discrepancies in pooled library volume mainly accounted for the varying TCR yields per sample.

During construction of the library, unique molecular identifiers were attached to individual cDNA molecules for quantitative, reproducible TCR counting. A single record per CDR3 protein comes from TCRdb applying MiXCR to the RACE reads. The sample has about 65,000 distinct CDR3 sequences, approximately 6.5% seen once. Noted time point: healthy volunteer bleed at 6 weeks. Extraction yielded total RNA from whole blood (unfractionated). The CDR3 consists of 15 residues. Germline CDR1 is DFQATT and CDR2 is SNEGSKA (reference sequence). The junction had 3 bases not matched to a gene; V was cut back by 0 bases and J by 4 bases.

The sequenced material came from whole blood. The receptor was derived from a female donor in good health. Some clones in this sample may be carry-over from other donors' samples. V is TRBV20-1 and J is TRBJ2-1, with 10 bases lining up with TRBD2. CDR3 DNA: TGCAGTGCTAGAGAGAGCGGGAGGGAGTACAATGAGCAGTTCTTC. Translated, it gives CSARESGREYNEQFF.